This TCR beta chain was recorded in a study of Ad26.COV2.S vaccination and SARS-CoV-2 variants. Study context: Administration of Ad26.COV2.S was intramuscular, either once or twice 56 days apart. Study conclusions and caveats: It was reported that spike-specific CD8+ and CD4+ T cell responses were substantially broad after vaccination.

Treatment reported: some 20 received Ad26.COV2.S at low or high dose, single or two shots; about 5 received placebo; per-sample allocation not given. Sampling happened 63 days after the first vaccine or placebo injection. SARS-CoV-2 spike from the Wuhan strain was encoded by the vaccine, an Ad26 vector. On this clone: Its target is not known.

TCRdb's table, derived via immunoSEQ multiplex PCR, lists solely in-frame clones and lacks some. The sample carries under 600,000 clones, nearly 90% recorded once. Sequencing used peripheral blood, obtained in a trial of Ad26.COV2.S vaccine versus placebo. The receptor's source is a person aged 18-60 years who received the Ad26.COV2.S COVID-19 vaccine or a placebo.

The CDR3 spells CASSRRGGPGEQFF. The CDR3 bases are TGTGCCAGCAGCAGAAGAGGGGGGCCCGGGGAGCAGTTCTTC. The chain has TRBV7-2 and TRBJ2-1; the D call may be TRBD1 or TRBD2 (6 bases each). Trimming stripped 5 bases from V and 10 bases from J, with 18 bases between. The germline V gene encodes CDR1 SGHTA and CDR2 FQGNSA. CDR3 length: 14 residues.